One sample yielded the 8 T cell receptor beta chains listed below, sequenced in a study of CD8 T cells in ankylosing spondylitis. Whole-study findings and limits: Typical of ankylosing spondylitis blood, it appeared, was a TCR beta motif of under 10 highly homologous variants.

Antigens for these TCRs are unknown. Each CDR3 protein is one row after TCRdb ran MiXCR on the 5' RACE reads. Here the sample spans 750,000 to 850,000 distinct CDR3 sequences, 12% being singletons. What was sequenced was blood, either unsorted or a sorted T cell fraction (not recorded which). The receptors originated from a male donor with ankylosing spondylitis.

V usage is TRBV30 and J usage is TRBJ1-5; TRBD1 agrees at 7 bases. V shed 2 bases and J 4 bases; nucleotides not matched to a gene: 11. Germline CDR1 is GTSNPN and CDR2 is SVGIG (reference sequence). This CDR3 contains 16 residues. Written as DNA, the CDR3 is TGTGCCTGGAGTCGAACGGACAGGTGGGGGAATCAGCCCCAGCATTTT. Its translation is CAWSRTDRWGNQPQHF.

The chain uses TRBV15 and TRBJ2-3; D gene uncertain. From germline, CDR1 is LNHNV and CDR2 YYDKDF (reference sequence). With 0 bases removed from V and 9 bases from J, the gap between germline ends came to 10 bases. The CDR3 length is 13 residues. CDR3 DNA sequence: TGTGCCACCAGCAGAGATTGGGATTTGACGCAGTATTTT. The encoded protein is CATSRDWDLTQYF.

This clonotype was recorded a few times. V gene TRBV29-1 combines with J gene TRBJ2-1; no clear D. This CDR3 has 13 amino acids. V dropped 4 bases and J dropped 8 bases, with 15 bases sitting between them. The germline V gene has CDR1 SQVTM and CDR2 ANQGSEA. DNA of the CDR3: TGCAGCGTTGGTGTCTCGTGGATCTATGAGCAGTTCTTC. This encodes CSVGVSWIYEQFF.

This chain uses TRBV4-2 with TRBJ2-3; no clear D. Germline values: CDR1 LGHNA, CDR2 YNFKEQ. V was trimmed by 2 bases and J by 4 bases, leaving 7 bases between them. The CDR3 sequence is 13 residues long. DNA of the CDR3: TGTGCCAGCAGCCAACACGTGCCAGATACGCAGTATTTT. It translates to CASSQHVPDTQYF.

The chain couples TRBV27 to TRBJ2-1; the match to TRBD2 covers 9 bases. In germline, CDR1 is MNHEY, CDR2 SMNVEV (reference sequence). CDR3 length: 16 residues. V was pared by 6 bases and J by 10 bases, with 16 bases of the junction left unmatched. CDR3 sequence reads: CASSEGTSLTHGEQFF. The CDR3 DNA sequence: TGTGCCAGCAGCGAGGGGACTAGCCTAACCCACGGCGAGCAGTTCTTC.

This clonotype was picked up a small number of times. The V and J genes are TRBV28 and TRBJ2-7; TRBD2 is a possible D gene (6 bases). V was shortened by 4 bases and J by 5 bases, with 12 bases between the two germline ends. This CDR3 is 13 amino acids long. In germline, CDR1 is MDHEN, CDR2 SYDVKM. The DNA of the CDR3 is TGTGCCAGCAGTTGGGACTCCGGGCACGAGCAGTACTTC. This translates into CASSWDSGHEQYF.

The rearrangement links TRBV6-2 or TRBV6-3 to TRBJ2-5; the D call may be TRBD1 or TRBD2 (5 bases each). The V and J ends lost 6 bases and 4 bases respectively, with 18 bases between them. Germline assignment: CDR1 MNHEY and CDR2 SVGEGT. The CDR3 consists of 15 residues. The CDR3 sequence: CASSLGTAGGETQYF. CDR3 DNA: TGTGCCAGCAGCCTCGGGACCGCTGGTGGAGAGACCCAGTACTTC.

This chain connects TRBV7-6 to TRBJ2-3; D is undetermined. Trimming cost V 5 bases and J 1 base, with 19 bases left between them. CDR1 is SGHVS, CDR2 FNYEAQ, per germline. This CDR3 spans 17 amino acids. The CDR3, as DNA: TGTGCCAGCAGCCCCATTGGTTATACTCCCCGCACAGATACGCAGTATTTT. It encodes CASSPIGYTPRTDTQYF. Full variable domain (remainder filled in from reference TRBV7-6 and TRBJ2-3): GAGVSQSPRYKVTKRGQDVALRCDPISGHVSLYWYRQALGQGPEFLTYFNYEAQQDKSGLPNDRFSAERPEGSISTLTIQRTEQRDSAMYRCASSPIGYTPRTDTQYFGPGTRLTVL.